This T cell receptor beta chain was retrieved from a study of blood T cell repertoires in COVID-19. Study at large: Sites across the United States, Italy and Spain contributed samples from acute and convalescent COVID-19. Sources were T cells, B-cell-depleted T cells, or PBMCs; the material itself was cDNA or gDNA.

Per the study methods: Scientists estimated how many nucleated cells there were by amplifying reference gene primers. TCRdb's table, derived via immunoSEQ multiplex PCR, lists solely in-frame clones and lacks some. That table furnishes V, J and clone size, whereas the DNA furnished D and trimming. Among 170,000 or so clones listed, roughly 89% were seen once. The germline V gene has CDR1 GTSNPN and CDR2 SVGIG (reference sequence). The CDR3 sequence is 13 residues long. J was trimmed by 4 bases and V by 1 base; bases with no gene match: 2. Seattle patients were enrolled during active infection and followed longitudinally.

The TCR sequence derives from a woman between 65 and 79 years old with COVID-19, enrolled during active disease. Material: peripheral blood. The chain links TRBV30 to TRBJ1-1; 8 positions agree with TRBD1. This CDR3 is CAWSGTGGTEAFF. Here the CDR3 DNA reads TGTGCCTGGAGTGGTACAGGGGGCACTGAAGCTTTCTTT. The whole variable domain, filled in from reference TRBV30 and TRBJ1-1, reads SQTIHQWPATLVQPVGSPLSLECTVEGTSNPNLYWYRQAAGRGLQLLFYSVGIGQISSEVPQNLSASRPQDRQFILSSKKLLLSDSGFYLCAWSGTGGTEAFFGQGTRLTVV.